The rows below give T cell receptor beta chains drawn from one sample of a study of blood T cell repertoires in COVID-19. Measured with immunoSEQ multiplex PCR; TCRdb has only the in-frame clones, and not every one. Of around 330,000 clones in the sample, around 90% were seen once. Specimen: PBMCs or T cells enriched from blood (not recorded which). The receptors were sampled from a man aged 55 to 70 who had recovered from COVID-19. Each CDR3 is given with its conserved first and last residue. D genes are given only for firm matches. Part of the rows lack a size; the others show once, few, many or a class for expanded clones.

TRBJ1-1 TRBD1 . TRBV7-9 CASSFWDRGMIEAFF TGTGCCAGCAGTTTCTGGGACAGGGGGATGATTGAAGCTTTCTTT
TRBJ1-2 . . TRBV5-1 CASSLGSGTPLGYTF TGCGCCAGCAGCTTGGGATCCGGGACACCGCTGGGCTACACCTTC
TRBJ2-3 TRBD1 . TRBV10-3 CAISVDGTGSDTQYF TGTGCCATCAGTGTCGACGGGACAGGGTCCGATACGCAGTATTTT
TRBJ2-7 . . TRBV24-1 CATSDITKGGDEQYF TGTGCCACCAGTGATATCACAAAAGGAGGGGACGAGCAGTACTTC
TRBJ2-1 . once TRBV4-1 CASSPRAGDEQFF TGCGCCAGCAGCCCCCGGGCCGGGGATGAGCAGTTCTTC
TRBJ1-1 . once TRBV9 CASSNQGLTEAFF TGTGCCAGCAGCAATCAGGGGCTCACTGAAGCTTTCTTT
TRBJ1-1 . . TRBV7-9 CASSLGQANEAFF TGTGCCAGCAGCTTAGGACAGGCCAATGAAGCTTTCTTT
TRBJ2-3 . . TRBV7-8 CASSLGSRQMEADTQYF TGTGCCAGCAGCTTAGGTTCGCGACAAATGGAGGCAGATACGCAGTATTTT
TRBJ1-6 TRBD1 . TRBV6-5 CASRPGQGFSSPLHF TGTGCCAGCAGGCCGGGACAGGGTTTTTCTTCACCCCTCCACTTT
TRBJ2-2 . . TRBV9 CASSGSDPNTGELFF TGTGCCAGCAGCGGTAGCGATCCGAACACCGGGGAGCTGTTTTTT
TRBJ2-5 TRBD1 . TRBV7-9 CASSMTGEETQYF TGTGCCAGCAGCATGACAGGGGAAGAGACCCAGTACTTC
TRBJ2-5 TRBD1 . TRBV27 CASSPLTGTGGYWAQYF TGTGCCAGCAGCCCACTAACCGGGACAGGGGGCTATTGGGCCCAGTACTTC
TRBJ1-5 . . TRBV28 CASGTQGGFDNQPQHF TGTGCCAGCGGGACACAGGGAGGGTTTGACAATCAGCCCCAGCATTTT
TRBJ1-1 TRBD1 . TRBV27 CASRDPGQAIGTEAFF TGTGCCAGCAGGGACCCGGGACAGGCAATTGGCACTGAAGCTTTCTTT
TRBJ2-7 . . TRBV6-2/TRBV6-3 CASSTAQGNPHEQYF TGTGCCAGCAGTACGGCACAGGGCAACCCTCACGAGCAGTACTTC
TRBJ1-2 TRBD1 . TRBV7-3 CASSLGQGEGYTF TGTGCCAGCAGCCTTGGACAGGGGGAAGGCTACACCTTC
TRBJ1-1 . . TRBV7-6 CASSSQGPSEAFF TGTGCCAGCAGCTCCCAGGGGCCCTCTGAAGCTTTCTTT
TRBJ2-7 . . TRBV6-4 CASSVQGGRTYEQYF TGTGCCAGCAGTGTACAGGGCGGTCGGACCTACGAGCAGTACTTC
TRBJ2-1 TRBD2 . TRBV28 CASRLAGVSYNEQFF TGTGCCAGCAGACTAGCGGGGGTCTCCTACAATGAGCAGTTCTTC
TRBJ2-2 . . TRBV5-4 CASSDPGLIGVTGELFF TGTGCCAGCAGTGACCCTGGACTGATCGGTGTCACCGGGGAGCTGTTTTTT
TRBJ2-2 . . TRBV5-6 CARVGGPTGELFF TGTGCCCGCGTCGGGGGACCCACCGGGGAGCTGTTTTTT
TRBJ2-7 . . TRBV27 CASAPRTIRYEQYF TGTGCCAGCGCACCGAGGACTATCAGGTACGAGCAGTACTTC
TRBJ1-2 . once TRBV18 CASSPGLSLGYTF TGTGCCAGCTCACCGGGACTGAGTTTGGGCTACACCTTC
TRBJ1-6 . . TRBV2 CASSELEGNSPLHF TGTGCCAGCAGTGAATTGGAGGGGAATTCACCCCTCCACTTT
TRBJ1-5 . . TRBV18 CASSLNRESHQPQHF TGTGCCAGCTCCTTAAACAGGGAGAGCCATCAGCCCCAGCATTTT
TRBJ2-5 . . TRBV18 CASSNGVGETQYF TGTGCCAGCTCAAACGGGGTTGGAGAGACCCAGTACTTC
TRBJ1-1 . . TRBV28 CASSLRSSGTEAFF TGTGCCAGCAGTTTGAGGTCTTCGGGCACTGAAGCTTTCTTT